This passage covers 23 T cell receptor beta chains from one sample sequenced in a study of human T cells and chemical hapten exposure. Time point here: patch test 3, about 24 weeks after DPC sensitization. The treatment: therapeutic diphenylcyclopropenone sensitization with weekly scalp DPC. TCRdb analysed the RACE reads with MiXCR anew, one entry per CDR3 protein. Of about 170,000 distinct CDR3 sequences listed, roughly 26% are singletons. Sequencing used whole blood, obtained in connection with sensitization to the hapten diphenylcyclopropenone (DPC). The receptors stem from a woman between 18 and 30 years old with alopecia areata. Some clones in this sample may be carry-over from other donors' samples.

V usage is TRBV20-1 and J usage is TRBJ2-7; 7 bases are a match to TRBD2. Trimming cost V 0 bases and J 3 bases; bases outside gene matches: 8. CDR3 length: 15 residues. CDR1 DFQATT and CDR2 SNEGSKA come from the germline V gene (reference sequence). CDR3 residues: CSARDPGGGVYEQYF. As DNA, the CDR3 is TGCAGTGCTAGAGATCCGGGGGGAGGGGTCTACGAGCAGTACTTC.

This clonotype was observed a handful of times. The chain uses TRBV29-1 and TRBJ2-7, with 10 bases lining up with TRBD2. This CDR3 contains 13 residues. Germline loops: CDR1 SQVTM, CDR2 ANQGSEA. V lost 4 bases and J lost 3; bases outside the gene matches: 3. The chain's CDR3 is CSVGGLANYEQYF. CDR3 sequence (DNA): TGCAGCGTTGGGGGACTAGCGAACTACGAGCAGTACTTC.

The gene calls are TRBV25-1 and TRBJ1-3, with D uncertain. This CDR3 spans 16 amino acids. The V end lost 3 bases, the J end lost 0 bases, and 12 bases lay between the germline ends. Germline lookup yields CDR1 MGHDK and CDR2 SYGVNS. CDR3 bases: TGTGCCAGCAGTGAGTTAGACCGTAGCTCTGGAAACACCATATATTTT. This sequence encodes CASSELDRSSGNTIYF.

This clonotype occurred a few times. J is TRBJ2-6 and V is TRBV7-2; D possibly corresponds to TRBD2 (5 bases). Germline V lookup: CDR1 SGHTA, CDR2 FQGNSA. CDR3 size: 15 residues. Between the trimmed V and J ends, which lost 4 bases and 2 bases, there was a span of 9 bases. The CDR3 protein is CASSSRATGANVLTF. The CDR3, as DNA: TGTGCCAGCAGCTCGAGGGCCACTGGGGCCAACGTCCTGACTTTC.

V gene TRBV7-9 combines with J gene TRBJ1-4; TRBD1 agrees at 7 bases. V gave up 2 bases and J gave up 6 bases; unmatched junction bases: 6. CDR3 length equals 15 residues. Germline V lookup: CDR1 SEHNR, CDR2 FQNEAQ (reference sequence). CDR3 residues: CASSLKGGSDEKLFF. The CDR3 DNA follows: TGTGCCAGCAGCTTAAAAGGGGGCAGCGATGAAAAACTGTTTTTT.

V gene TRBV11-2 combines with J gene TRBJ1-2; no firm D call. The CDR3 extends over 15 amino acids. Germline assignment: CDR1 SGHAT and CDR2 FQNNGV. The V end was cut by 5 bases, the J end by 3 bases, with 16 bases between. The CDR3 region is CASSLKEGSHYGYTF. DNA of the CDR3: TGTGCCAGCAGCCTGAAGGAGGGTAGTCACTATGGCTACACCTTC.

The gene calls are TRBV18 and TRBJ1-1, with D unresolved. Germline V gene data show CDR1 as KGHSH and CDR2 as LQKENI. The CDR3 has 15 residues. The germline V and J ends were trimmed by 6 bases and 2 bases, with 16 bases remaining between them. The CDR3 region has the DNA TGTGCCAGCTCCTACCAGTCCCCGTTAAACACTGAAGCTTTCTTT. This encodes CASSYQSPLNTEAFF.

J is TRBJ1-1 and V is TRBV6-2 or TRBV6-3; perhaps TRBD1 as D (5 bases). This CDR3 comprises 15 residues. V was cut by 1 base and J by 5 bases, with 14 bases left in between. CDR1 MNHEY and CDR2 SVGEGT come from the germline V gene. This CDR3 is CASSYLPGLRTEAFF. The CDR3, as DNA: TGTGCCAGCAGTTACTTACCGGGGCTGAGGACTGAAGCTTTCTTT.

The sample holds a few counts of this clonotype. This chain connects TRBV4-1 to TRBJ1-5, with a weak D call TRBD1 (5 bases). The CDR3 runs to 16 residues. CDR1 MGHRA and CDR2 YSYEKL come from the germline V gene. Trimming removed 1 base from V and 4 bases from J, with 14 bases in between. CDR3 sequence reads: CASSQGLGRDNQPQHF. CDR3 nucleotide sequence: TGCGCCAGCAGCCAAGGACTGGGACGAGATAATCAGCCCCAGCATTTT.

V usage is TRBV4-1 and J usage is TRBJ1-2, with a possible D match to TRBD1 (5 bases). The germline V gene encodes CDR1 MGHRA and CDR2 YSYEKL. The ends were cut back, 8 bases at V and 0 bases at J, with 16 bases in the middle. The CDR3 covers 15 residues. This CDR3 is CASGAPGAANYGYTF. CDR3 nucleotide sequence: TGCGCCAGCGGGGCTCCTGGGGCAGCTAACTATGGCTACACCTTC.

This clonotype was counted between two and nine times. CDR3 nucleotide sequence: TGCAGTGCCACCCACAGGGTCGGGACCGGGGAGCTGTTTTTT. It encodes CSATHRVGTGELFF. The V call is TRBV20-1, the J call TRBJ2-2; D may be TRBD1 (6 bases). The CDR3 covers 14 residues. CDR1 and CDR2 from the germline V gene are DFQATT and SNEGSKA (reference sequence). The V gene lost 6 bases and the J gene lost 5 bases, with 16 bases spanning the gap.

The chain joins TRBV15 to TRBJ1-2, with D unresolved. This CDR3 has 12 amino acids. Germline V lookup: CDR1 LNHNV, CDR2 YYDKDF (reference sequence). V lost 11 bases and J lost 4, with 14 bases in between. The DNA of the CDR3 is TGTGCCTATAGGGTGGGAGTCTATGGCTACACCTTC. Translating it yields CAYRVGVYGYTF.

The rearrangement uses TRBV7-9 and TRBJ1-1; no firm D call. CDR1 and CDR2 (germline): SEHNR, FQNEAQ (reference sequence). V was trimmed by 5 bases and J by 9 bases, leaving 16 bases between them. The CDR3 has 13 amino acids. For the CDR3, the DNA is TGTGCCAGCAGCGTTACGGACCAGGTTCAAGCTTTCTTT. This codes for CASSVTDQVQAFF.

This rearrangement joins TRBV20-1 to TRBJ2-1; 9 nucleotides agree with TRBD2. CDR3 length: 16 amino acids. From germline, CDR1 is DFQATT and CDR2 SNEGSKA (reference sequence). Unmatched junction bases numbered 5, after V lost 0 bases and J lost 2 bases. This chain's CDR3 is CSARDPRGGPYNEQFF. The CDR3 DNA reads TGCAGTGCTAGAGATCCGCGGGGGGGCCCCTACAATGAGCAGTTCTTC.

The rearrangement links TRBV19 to TRBJ2-6; D is ambiguous. V lost 3 bases to trimming and J lost 4 bases, with 16 bases between them. CDR3 length: 17 amino acids. The germline V gene has CDR1 LNHDA and CDR2 SQIVND (reference sequence). Here the CDR3 reads CASSIVVVAVGANVLTF. CDR3 coding DNA: TGTGCCAGTAGTATCGTCGTGGTGGCTGTAGGGGCCAACGTCCTGACTTTC.

V usage is TRBV24-1 and J usage is TRBJ2-3; possible D gene TRBD1, 5 bases. V gave up 1 base and J gave up 4 bases, with 8 bases separating them. Germline assignment: CDR1 KGHDR and CDR2 SFDVKD. The CDR3 is made up of 14 amino acids. The CDR3 here is CATSDLGDPDTQYF. The DNA for the CDR3 is TGTGCCACCAGTGATTTAGGGGATCCAGATACGCAGTATTTT.

The chain is built from TRBV6-2 or TRBV6-3 and TRBJ2-7; 9 positions agree with TRBD1. J lost 3 bases, V lost 2 bases, and 2 bases had no gene match. Germline lookup yields CDR1 MNHEY and CDR2 SVGEGT. The CDR3 spans 14 residues. The CDR3, as DNA: TGTGCCAGCAGTTACCGACAGGGGGTCTACGAGCAGTACTTC. Translating it yields CASSYRQGVYEQYF.

The chain links TRBV5-1 to TRBJ2-1, with D perhaps being TRBD1 or TRBD2 (6 bases each). CDR1 SGHRS and CDR2 YFSETQ come from the germline V gene. This CDR3 is built from 14 residues. The ends were cut back, 0 bases at V and 4 bases at J, with 8 bases in the middle. The CDR3 protein is CASSLGRGYNEQFF. The CDR3 DNA reads as TGCGCCAGCAGCTTGGGGAGGGGGTACAATGAGCAGTTCTTC.

This clonotype was seen a few times. This chain joins TRBV25-1 and TRBJ1-2; no definite D call. With 5 bases removed from V and 8 bases from J, the gap between germline ends came to 12 bases. Germline V gene lookup returns CDR1 MGHDK and CDR2 SYGVNS. CDR3 length: 12 amino acids. CDR3 sequence (DNA): TGTGCCAGCAGTACGCCGGCTCGCGGCTACACCTTC. This codes for CASSTPARGYTF.

This clonotype was counted between two and nine times. This chain connects TRBV3-1 to TRBJ1-6; D is unclear. The V gene lost 0 bases and the J gene lost 8 bases, with 11 bases spanning the gap. The CDR3 length is 15 residues. CDR1 is LGHDT, CDR2 YNNKEL, per germline (reference sequence). The CDR3 sequence is CASSQDRMRHSPLHF. The CDR3 nucleotides are TGTGCCAGCAGCCAAGATCGGATGAGACATTCACCCCTCCACTTT.

The sample holds a few counts of this clonotype. The chain uses TRBV13 and TRBJ2-7, with TRBD2 matching 9 bases. Germline V gene lookup returns CDR1 PRHDT and CDR2 FYEKMQ (reference sequence). The CDR3 totals 14 residues. V lost 4 bases and J lost 7; bases outside the gene matches: 8. The CDR3 bases are TGTGCCAGCAGCTCATATAGCGGGAGAGGAGAGCAGTACTTC. It encodes CASSSYSGRGEQYF.

The chain employs TRBV9 and TRBJ2-3; D uncertain. CDR1 SGDLS and CDR2 YYNGEE come from the germline V gene. The CDR3 spans 10 residues. The germline V and J ends were trimmed by 6 bases and 6 bases, with 5 bases remaining between them. CDR3 protein: CASNGDTQYF. CDR3 nucleotide sequence: TGTGCCAGCAACGGGGATACGCAGTATTTT.

This clonotype was observed a handful of times. The chain links TRBV7-9 to TRBJ1-6; 11 bases agree with TRBD1. In germline, CDR1 is SEHNR, CDR2 FQNEAQ (reference sequence). V shed 5 bases, J shed 8 bases, and the junction held 11 bases outside the gene matches. The CDR3 is 17 residues long. CDR3 nucleotides: TGTGCCAGCAGCACGGACAGGGGGCAAGGGATTGATTCACCCCTCCACTTT. Translated, it gives CASSTDRGQGIDSPLHF.